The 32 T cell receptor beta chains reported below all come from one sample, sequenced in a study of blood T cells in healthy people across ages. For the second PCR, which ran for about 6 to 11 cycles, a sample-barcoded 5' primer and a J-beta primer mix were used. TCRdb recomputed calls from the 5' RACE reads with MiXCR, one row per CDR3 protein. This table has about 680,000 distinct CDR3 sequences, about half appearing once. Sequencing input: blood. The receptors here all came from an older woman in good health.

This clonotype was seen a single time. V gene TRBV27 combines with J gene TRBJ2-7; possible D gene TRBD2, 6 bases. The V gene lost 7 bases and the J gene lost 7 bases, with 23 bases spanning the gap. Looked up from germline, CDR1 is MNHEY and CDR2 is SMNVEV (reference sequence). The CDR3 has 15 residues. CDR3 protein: CASTLSRGSFNEQYF. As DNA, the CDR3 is TGTGCCAGCACCCTCTCGCGGGGTAGCTTCAATGAGCAGTACTTC.

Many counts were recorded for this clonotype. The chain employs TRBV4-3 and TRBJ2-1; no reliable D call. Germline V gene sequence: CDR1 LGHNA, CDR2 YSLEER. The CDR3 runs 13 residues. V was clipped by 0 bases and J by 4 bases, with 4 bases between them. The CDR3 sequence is CASSQEGYNEQFF. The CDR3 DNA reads TGCGCCAGCAGCCAAGAAGGGTACAATGAGCAGTTCTTC.

CDR3 coding DNA: TGTGCCAGCATCCCCACGGGCGTACATTCACCCCTCCACTTT. It codes for CASIPTGVHSPLHF. This sequence joins TRBV28 and TRBJ1-6; no clear D. Germline CDR1 MDHEN, CDR2 SYDVKM. CDR3 size: 14 residues. Trimming took 7 bases from V and 8 from J, leaving 15 bases between them.

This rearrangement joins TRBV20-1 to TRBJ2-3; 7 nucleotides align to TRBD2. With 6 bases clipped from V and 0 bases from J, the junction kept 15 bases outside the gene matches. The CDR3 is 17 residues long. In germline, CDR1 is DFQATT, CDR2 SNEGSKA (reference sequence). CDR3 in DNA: TGCAGTGCCTTCTTCACTTGGGGGGGACCAAGCACAGATACGCAGTATTTT. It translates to CSAFFTWGGPSTDTQYF.

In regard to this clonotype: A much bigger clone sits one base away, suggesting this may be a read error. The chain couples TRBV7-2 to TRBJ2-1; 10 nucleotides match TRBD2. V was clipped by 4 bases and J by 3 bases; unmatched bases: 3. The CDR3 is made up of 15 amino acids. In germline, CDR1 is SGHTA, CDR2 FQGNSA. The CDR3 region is CASSSSGSYYNEQFF. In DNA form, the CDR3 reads TGTGCCAGCAGCTCTAGCGGGAGCTACTACAATGAGCAGTTCTTC.

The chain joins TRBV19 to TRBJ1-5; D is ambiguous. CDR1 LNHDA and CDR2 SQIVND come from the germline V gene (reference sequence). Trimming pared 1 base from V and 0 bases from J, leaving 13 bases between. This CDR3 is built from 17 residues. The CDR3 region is CASSIVGGSYSNQPQHF. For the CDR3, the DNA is TGTGCCAGTAGTATAGTAGGAGGCTCCTATAGCAATCAGCCCCAGCATTTT.

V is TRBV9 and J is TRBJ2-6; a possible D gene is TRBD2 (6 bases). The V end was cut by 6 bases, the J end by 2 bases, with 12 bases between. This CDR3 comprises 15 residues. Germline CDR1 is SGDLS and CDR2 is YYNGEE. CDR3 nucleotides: TGTGCCAGCACCGCTCCGGGGGCTGGGGCCAACGTCCTGACTTTC. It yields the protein CASTAPGAGANVLTF. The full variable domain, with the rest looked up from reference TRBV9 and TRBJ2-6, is DSGVTQTPKHLITATGQRVTLRCSPRSGDLSVYWYQQSLDQGLQFLIQYYNGEERAKGNILERFSAQQFPDLHSELNLSSLELGDSALYFCASTAPGAGANVLTFGAGSRLTVL.

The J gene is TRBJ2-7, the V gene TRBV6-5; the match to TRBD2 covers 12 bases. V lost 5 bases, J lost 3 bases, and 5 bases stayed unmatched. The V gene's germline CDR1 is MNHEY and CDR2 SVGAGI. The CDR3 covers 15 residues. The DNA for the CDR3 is TGTGCCAGCAGTCTGTCGACTAGCGGGAGCTACGAGCAGTACTTC. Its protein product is CASSLSTSGSYEQYF.

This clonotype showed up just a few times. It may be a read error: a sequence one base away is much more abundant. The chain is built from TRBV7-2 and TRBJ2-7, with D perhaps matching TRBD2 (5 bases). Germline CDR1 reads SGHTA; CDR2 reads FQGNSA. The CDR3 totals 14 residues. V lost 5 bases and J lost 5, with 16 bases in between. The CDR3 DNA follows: TGTGCCAGCAGCGTAGGAGGTGGGAAACACGAGCAGTACTTC. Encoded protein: CASSVGGGKHEQYF.

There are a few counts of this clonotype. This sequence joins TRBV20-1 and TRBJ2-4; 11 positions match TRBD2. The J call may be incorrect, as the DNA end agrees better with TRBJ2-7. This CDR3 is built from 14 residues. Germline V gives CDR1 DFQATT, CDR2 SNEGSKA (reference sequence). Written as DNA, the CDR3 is TGCAGTGCAGAAGGGACTAGCGGCCGGTACGAGCAGTACTTC. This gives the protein CSAEGTSGRYEQYF.

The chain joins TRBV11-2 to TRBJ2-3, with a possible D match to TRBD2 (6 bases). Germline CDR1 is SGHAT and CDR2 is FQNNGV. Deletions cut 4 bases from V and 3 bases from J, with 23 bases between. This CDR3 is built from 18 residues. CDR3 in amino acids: CASSSGGSGSLHTDTQYF. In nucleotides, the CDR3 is TGTGCCAGCAGCTCTGGGGGGTCAGGTTCACTACATACAGATACGCAGTATTTT. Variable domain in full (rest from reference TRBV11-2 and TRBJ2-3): EAGVAQSPRYKIIEKRQSVAFWCNPISGHATLYWYQQILGQGPKLLIQFQNNGVVDDSQLPKDRFSAERLKGVDSTLKIQPAKLEDSAVYLCASSSGGSGSLHTDTQYFGPGTRLTVL.

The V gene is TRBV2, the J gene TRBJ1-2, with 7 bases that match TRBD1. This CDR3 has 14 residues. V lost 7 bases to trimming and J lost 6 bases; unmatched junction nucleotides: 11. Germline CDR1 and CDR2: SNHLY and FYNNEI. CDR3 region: CASTIRTGNHGYTF. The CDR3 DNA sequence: TGTGCCAGCACCATCAGGACAGGAAACCATGGCTACACCTTC.

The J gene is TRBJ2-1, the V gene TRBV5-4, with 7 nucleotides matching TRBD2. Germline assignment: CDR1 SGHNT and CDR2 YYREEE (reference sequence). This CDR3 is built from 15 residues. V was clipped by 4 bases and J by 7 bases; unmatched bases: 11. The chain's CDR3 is CASSLGTMIGNEQFF. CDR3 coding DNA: TGTGCCAGCAGCCTCGGGACTATGATAGGGAATGAGCAGTTCTTC.

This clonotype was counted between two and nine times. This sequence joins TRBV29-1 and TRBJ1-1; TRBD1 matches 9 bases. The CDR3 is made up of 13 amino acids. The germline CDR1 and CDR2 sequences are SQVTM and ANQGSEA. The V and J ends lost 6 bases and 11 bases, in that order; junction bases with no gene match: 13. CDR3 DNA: TGCAGCGTGGCTACAGGGGGCTCCTTGGGGGCTTTCTTT. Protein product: CSVATGGSLGAFF.

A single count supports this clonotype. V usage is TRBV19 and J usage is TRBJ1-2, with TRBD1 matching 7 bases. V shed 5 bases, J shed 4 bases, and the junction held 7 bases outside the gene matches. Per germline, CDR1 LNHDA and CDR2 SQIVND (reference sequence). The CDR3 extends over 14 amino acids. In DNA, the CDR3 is TGTGCCAGTAGTGATACAGGGGAGGGCTATGGCTACACCTTC. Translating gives CASSDTGEGYGYTF. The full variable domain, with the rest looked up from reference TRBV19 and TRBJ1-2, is DGGITQSPKYLFRKEGQNVTLSCEQNLNHDAMYWYRQDPGQGLRLIYYSQIVNDFQKGDIAEGYSVSREKKESFPLTVTSAQKNPTAFYLCASSDTGEGYGYTFGSGTRLTVV.

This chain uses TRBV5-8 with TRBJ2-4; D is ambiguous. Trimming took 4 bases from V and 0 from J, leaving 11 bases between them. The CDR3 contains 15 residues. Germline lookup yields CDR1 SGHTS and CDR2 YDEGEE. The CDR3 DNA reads TGTGCCAGCAGCCGTGTCACAAGAGCCAAAAACATTCAGTACTTC. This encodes CASSRVTRAKNIQYF.

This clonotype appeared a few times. CDR3 nucleotide sequence: TGTGCCAGCAGTTACGAGCCGGGACGCGGCGAGACCCAGTACTTC. Its protein is CASSYEPGRGETQYF. This chain links TRBV6-2 or TRBV6-3 with TRBJ2-5; either TRBD1 or TRBD2 may fit D (5 bases each). Per germline, CDR1 MNHEY and CDR2 SVGEGT. The CDR3 spans 15 residues. V gave up 2 bases and J gave up 5 bases, with 15 bases separating them.

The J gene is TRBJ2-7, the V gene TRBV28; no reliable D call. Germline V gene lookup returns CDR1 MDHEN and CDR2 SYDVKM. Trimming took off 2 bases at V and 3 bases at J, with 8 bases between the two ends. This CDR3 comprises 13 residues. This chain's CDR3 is CASSLIVGYEQYF. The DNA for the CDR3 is TGTGCCAGCAGTTTAATTGTGGGCTACGAGCAGTACTTC.

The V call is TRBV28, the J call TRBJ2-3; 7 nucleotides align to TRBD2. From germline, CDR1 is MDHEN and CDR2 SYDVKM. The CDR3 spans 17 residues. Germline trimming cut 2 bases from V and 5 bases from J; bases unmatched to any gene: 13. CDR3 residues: CASSLGTGAGFGDTQYF. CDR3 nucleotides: TGTGCCAGCAGTTTAGGAACGGGAGCGGGATTCGGAGATACGCAGTATTTT.

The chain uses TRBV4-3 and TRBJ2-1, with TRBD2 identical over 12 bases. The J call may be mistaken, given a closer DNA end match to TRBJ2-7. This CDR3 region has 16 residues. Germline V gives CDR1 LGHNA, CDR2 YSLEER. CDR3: CASSQPGTSGYNEQYF. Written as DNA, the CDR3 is TGCGCCAGCAGCCAACCCGGGACTAGCGGGTACAATGAGCAGTACTTC.

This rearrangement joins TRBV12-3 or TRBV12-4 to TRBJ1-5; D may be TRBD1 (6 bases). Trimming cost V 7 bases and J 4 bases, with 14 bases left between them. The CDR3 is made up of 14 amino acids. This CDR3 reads CASKVRQGNQPQHF. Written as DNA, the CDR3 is TGTGCCAGCAAAGTTCGGCAGGGGAATCAGCCCCAGCATTTT.

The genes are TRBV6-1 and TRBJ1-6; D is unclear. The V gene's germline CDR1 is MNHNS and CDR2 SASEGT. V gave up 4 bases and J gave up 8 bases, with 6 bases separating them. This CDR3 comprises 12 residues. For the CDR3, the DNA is TGTGCCAGCAGTGTCCTTGATTCACCCCTCCACTTT. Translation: CASSVLDSPLHF.

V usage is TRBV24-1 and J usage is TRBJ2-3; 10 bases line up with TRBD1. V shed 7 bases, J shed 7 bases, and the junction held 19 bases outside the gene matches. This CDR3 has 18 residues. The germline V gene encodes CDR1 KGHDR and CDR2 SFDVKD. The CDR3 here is CATSPSPSRDRGRHTQYF. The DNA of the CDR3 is TGTGCCACCAGCCCCTCTCCCTCCCGAGACAGGGGGCGACATACGCAGTATTTT.

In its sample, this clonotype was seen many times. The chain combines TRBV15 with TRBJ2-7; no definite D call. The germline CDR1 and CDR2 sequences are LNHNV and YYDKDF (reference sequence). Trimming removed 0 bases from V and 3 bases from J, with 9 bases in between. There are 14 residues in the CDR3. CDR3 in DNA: TGTGCCACCAGCAGAGATCAAACTCACTACGAGCAGTACTTC. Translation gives CATSRDQTHYEQYF.

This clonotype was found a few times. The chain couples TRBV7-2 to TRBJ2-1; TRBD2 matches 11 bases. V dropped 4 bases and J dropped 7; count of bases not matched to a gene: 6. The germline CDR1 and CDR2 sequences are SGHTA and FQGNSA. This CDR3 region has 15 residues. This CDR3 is CASSSIAGGQNEQFF. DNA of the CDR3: TGTGCCAGCAGCTCCATAGCGGGAGGGCAGAATGAGCAGTTCTTC.

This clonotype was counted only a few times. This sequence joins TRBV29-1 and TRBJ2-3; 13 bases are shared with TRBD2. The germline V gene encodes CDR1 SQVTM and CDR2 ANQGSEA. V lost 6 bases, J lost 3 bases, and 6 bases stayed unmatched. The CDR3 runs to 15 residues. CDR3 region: CSVGLAGEATDTQYF. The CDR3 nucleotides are TGCAGCGTCGGACTAGCGGGAGAGGCGACAGATACGCAGTATTTT.

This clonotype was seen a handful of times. CDR3 loop: CASSPPAGLNTGELFF. CDR3 nucleotide sequence: TGTGCCAGCTCACCACCCGCGGGGCTGAACACCGGGGAGCTGTTTTTT. V gene TRBV18 combines with J gene TRBJ2-2; D is possibly TRBD2 (6 bases). Germline V lookup: CDR1 KGHSH, CDR2 LQKENI. V was trimmed by 0 bases and J by 1 base, leaving 9 bases between them. This CDR3 contains 16 residues.

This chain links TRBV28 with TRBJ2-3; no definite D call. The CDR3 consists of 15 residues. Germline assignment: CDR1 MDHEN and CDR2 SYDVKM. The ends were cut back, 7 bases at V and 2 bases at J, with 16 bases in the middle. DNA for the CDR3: TGTGCCAGCACCACCTTCGCGCAGTCCACAGATACGCAGTATTTT. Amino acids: CASTTFAQSTDTQYF.

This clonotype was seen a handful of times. The CDR3 spells CSASLTGGETQYF. The CDR3, as DNA: TGCAGTGCTAGCCTAACAGGGGGAGAGACCCAGTACTTC. The chain recombines TRBV20-1 with TRBJ2-5; 8 nucleotides match TRBD1. CDR3 size: 13 residues. Germline V gene lookup returns CDR1 DFQATT and CDR2 SNEGSKA (reference sequence). The ends lost 3 bases at V and 4 bases at J; junction bases unmatched: 4.

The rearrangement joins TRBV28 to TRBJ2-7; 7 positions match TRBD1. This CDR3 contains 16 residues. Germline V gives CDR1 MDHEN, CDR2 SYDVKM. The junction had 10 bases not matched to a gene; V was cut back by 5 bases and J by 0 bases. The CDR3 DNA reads TGTGCCAGCAGTCCTTCCAGGGCAGGGGGCTCCTACGAGCAGTACTTC. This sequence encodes CASSPSRAGGSYEQYF.

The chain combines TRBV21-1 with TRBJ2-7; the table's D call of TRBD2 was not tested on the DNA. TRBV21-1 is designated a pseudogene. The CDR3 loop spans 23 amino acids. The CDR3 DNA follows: TGTGCCAGCATGATGAATGGGAGCCCAAACCAACTTTGTCTAGCGGGGAGCTCCTACGAGCAGTACTTC. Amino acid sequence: CASMMNGSPNQLCLAGSSYEQYF.

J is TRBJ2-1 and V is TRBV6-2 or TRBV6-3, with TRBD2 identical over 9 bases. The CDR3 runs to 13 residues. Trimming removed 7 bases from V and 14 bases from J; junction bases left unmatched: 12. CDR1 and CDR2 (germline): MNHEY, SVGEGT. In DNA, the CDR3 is TGTGCCAGCACGGCTAGCGGGGCGCACTGGGAGTTCTTC. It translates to CASTASGAHWEFF.